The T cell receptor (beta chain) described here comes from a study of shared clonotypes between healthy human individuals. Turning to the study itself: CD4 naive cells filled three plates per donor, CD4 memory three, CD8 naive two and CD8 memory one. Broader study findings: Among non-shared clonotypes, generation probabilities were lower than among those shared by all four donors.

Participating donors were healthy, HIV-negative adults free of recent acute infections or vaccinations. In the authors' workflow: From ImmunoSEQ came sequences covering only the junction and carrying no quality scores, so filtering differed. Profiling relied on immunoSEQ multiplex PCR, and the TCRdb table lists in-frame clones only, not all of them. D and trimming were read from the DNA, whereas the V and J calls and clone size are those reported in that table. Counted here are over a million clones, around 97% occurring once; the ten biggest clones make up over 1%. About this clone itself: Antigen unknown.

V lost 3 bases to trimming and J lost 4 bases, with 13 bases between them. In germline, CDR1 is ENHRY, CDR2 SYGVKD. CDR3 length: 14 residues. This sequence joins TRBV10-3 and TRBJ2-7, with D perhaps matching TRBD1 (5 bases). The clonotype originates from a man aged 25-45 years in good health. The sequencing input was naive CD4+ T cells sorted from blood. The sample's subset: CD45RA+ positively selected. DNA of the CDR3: TGTGCCATCAGTGAACAGGCCCTCCTGTACGAGCAGTACTTC. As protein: CAISEQALLYEQYF.